The entry below describes one TCR beta chain. These data belong to a study of cytomegalovirus exposure and HLA in healthy donors. PCR was performed using 60 Vbeta and 13 Jbeta primers. Assay: immunoSEQ multiplex PCR; the TCRdb copy retains only in-frame clones and omits some. This table has over 130,000 clones, 70% appearing once. V lost 4 bases to trimming and J lost 6 bases; unmatched junction nucleotides: 7. The CDR3 totals 15 residues. Germline V gives CDR1 MDHEN, CDR2 SYDVKM. This sequence joins TRBV28 and TRBJ1-5, with 9 bases lining up with TRBD1. The TCR was taken from a woman under 40 in good health and CMV-seronegative. Sequenced sample: PBMCs. CDR3 sequence: CASSSTGGIVQPQHF. In nucleotides, the CDR3 is TGTGCCAGCAGTTCGACAGGGGGAATAGTTCAGCCCCAGCATTTT.